This TCR beta chain was captured by sequencing in a study of T cells in Graves' hyperthyroidism and ophthalmopathy. Amplification targeted TCR beta CDR3 regions from RNA transcripts. The TCR CDR3 first-round RT-PCR relied on the HTBI primer set. TCRdb called the multiplex PCR reads again in MiXCR, with one record for every CDR3 protein. The sample consists of approximately 210,000 distinct CDR3 sequences, roughly 18% of them appearing once. V lost 1 base and J lost 2, with 12 bases in between. The CDR3 has 16 residues. Germline V gene data show CDR1 as SEHNR and CDR2 as FQNEAQ (reference sequence). V and J are TRBV7-9 and TRBJ1-3; D is unclear. Sequenced material: blood. The clonotype comes from a man in his fifties or sixties with Graves' hyperthyroidism. The CDR3 spells CASSLGLKGTGNTIYF. The CDR3 region has the DNA TGTGCCAGCAGCTTAGGTCTGAAAGGGACTGGAAACACCATATATTTT.